The clone carrying this TCR beta chain was seen just once. This record comes from a study of blood T cell repertoires in COVID-19. In the authors' workflow: Counts of nucleated cells, estimated from reference gene primer amplification, were obtained. TCRdb keeps only in-frame clones here, not all; method: immunoSEQ multiplex PCR. Clone size and V and J calls were adopted from that table, with D and trimming inferred from the DNA. The sample has 20,000 or so clones, approximately 89% seen once; the top ten hold roughly 4.7%. CDR3 size: 13 residues. Trimming removed 8 bases from V and 9 bases from J, with 17 bases in between. Germline CDR1 is LNHDA and CDR2 is SQIVND (reference sequence). Ages ranged from about 18 to 100 years, with residence in 24 US areas.

The chain employs TRBV19 and TRBJ1-5; TRBD1 is a possible D gene (5 bases). This TCR derives from a woman aged 30 to 39 who had recovered from COVID-19. Material: PBMCs or T cells enriched from blood (not recorded which). The DNA for the CDR3 is TGTGCCAGTTCGGACACCCACGGACGGCCCCAGCATTTT. As protein: CASSDTHGRPQHF.